These 8 T cell receptor beta chains were sequenced from one sample in a study of T cells in tuberculosis. This table comes from immunoSEQ multiplex PCR, and its TCRdb copy is limited to in-frame clones, with some not included. This sample has tens of thousands of clones, with approximately 93% found just once. The sequenced material came from PBMCs. These receptors came from a donor aged 10-29 years with latent tuberculosis or without tuberculosis infection.

This clone was counted only a few times. This chain joins TRBV5-1 and TRBJ2-1; the D gene is possibly TRBD2 (6 bases). This CDR3 region has 14 residues. V was cut by 2 bases and J by 4 bases, with 10 bases left in between. Germline lookup yields CDR1 SGHRS and CDR2 YFSETQ. The DNA for the CDR3 is TGCGCCAGCAGCTTCGGGACTTCTTACAATGAGCAGTTCTTC. This sequence encodes CASSFGTSYNEQFF.

The gene calls are TRBV5-6 and TRBJ2-7; TRBD2 agrees at 9 bases. Germline V gene lookup returns CDR1 SGHDT and CDR2 YYEEEE. The CDR3 sequence is 14 residues long. V dropped 0 bases and J dropped 4; count of bases not matched to a gene: 2. The DNA for the CDR3 is TGTGCCAGCAGCTTGGAACTAGCGGGTTACGAGCAGTACTTC. Protein: CASSLELAGYEQYF.

This clone was picked up one time. The rearrangement links TRBV11-3 to TRBJ2-7; perhaps TRBD2 as D (6 bases). Germline V gives CDR1 SGHNT, CDR2 YENEEA. This CDR3 comprises 14 residues. Trimming took off 4 bases at V and 0 bases at J, with 10 bases between the two ends. The CDR3 DNA reads as TGTGCCAGCAGCTCCAGCGGGTACTCCTACGAGCAGTACTTC. Its protein is CASSSSGYSYEQYF.

The chain has TRBV5-6 and TRBJ1-2, with D possibly TRBD1 on 5 matching bases. The germline gives CDR1 SGHDT, CDR2 YYEEEE. The CDR3 is made up of 12 amino acids. Trimming stripped 4 bases from V and 7 bases from J, with 11 bases between. CDR3 loop: CASSAGNGGYTF. CDR3 nucleotides: TGTGCCAGCAGCGCAGGGAATGGTGGCTACACCTTC.

V and J are TRBV5-5 and TRBJ2-7; TRBD1 is a possible D gene (6 bases). The germline V gene encodes CDR1 SGHKS and CDR2 YYEKEE (reference sequence). This CDR3 comprises 15 residues. V lost 4 bases and J 2 bases, leaving 16 bases between the germline ends. The CDR3 here is CASSPVLQGPYEQYF. The CDR3 DNA reads as TGTGCCAGCAGCCCAGTCCTACAGGGACCCTACGAGCAGTACTTC.

By share, this clone counts as large (0.1 to 1%). The gene calls are TRBV28 and TRBJ1-1, with 7 bases matching TRBD1. Germline V gives CDR1 MDHEN, CDR2 SYDVKM. The length of the CDR3 is 13 residues. Trimming removed 3 bases from V and 4 bases from J; junction bases left unmatched: 2. CDR3: CASSFRGTTEAFF. CDR3 nucleotides: TGTGCCAGCAGTTTCAGGGGGACCACTGAAGCTTTCTTT.

This chain connects TRBV5-1 to TRBJ2-2, with a weak D call TRBD1 (6 bases). Germline V CDR1 and CDR2: SGHRS, YFSETQ. The CDR3 is 15 residues long. Trimming removed 0 bases from V and 5 bases from J, with 11 bases in between. CDR3 in DNA: TGCGCCAGCAGCTTGGACAGGGTGGAGACCGGGGAGCTGTTTTTT. It yields the protein CASSLDRVETGELFF.

V gene TRBV6-5 combines with J gene TRBJ2-7; TRBD1 might be the D (5 bases). Trimming removed 6 bases at V and 5 bases at J, with 11 bases between. The V gene's germline CDR1 is MNHEY and CDR2 SVGAGI. The CDR3 is 12 residues long. CDR3 protein: CASSRQGNEQYF. In DNA form, the CDR3 reads TGTGCCAGCAGCCGCCAGGGAAACGAGCAGTACTTC.